Listed below are T cell receptor beta chains from one sample, sequenced in a study of blood T cell repertoires in COVID-19. Profiling relied on immunoSEQ multiplex PCR, and the TCRdb table lists in-frame clones only, not all of them. The sample comprises around 300,000 clones, 86% of which are singletons, and 2.6% rests with the top ten. Sequencing was carried out using PBMCs or T cells enriched from blood (not recorded which). The receptors originated from a woman between 18 and 29 years old who had recovered from COVID-19. CDR3s leave out the opening cysteine and the closing phenylalanine or tryptophan. Not every row has a clone size; where given, it reads once, few, many or a size class.

clone size | J gene | V gene | CDR3 protein
. | TRBJ2-1 | TRBV4-1 | ASSQDPPSVLAGGDSYNEQF
. | TRBJ2-7 | TRBV3-1/TRBV3-2 | ASSQDIVPYEQY
. | TRBJ1-1 | TRBV18 | ASSLDTYTEAF
. | TRBJ2-7 | TRBV6-5 | ASRTSTSSYEQY
. | TRBJ2-7 | TRBV9 | ASSVATGGPYEQY
. | TRBJ2-2 | TRBV5-1 | ASSPKTGSGELF
. | TRBJ2-2 | TRBV7-2 | ASSQLAGELF
. | TRBJ2-2 | TRBV11-3 | ASSPEGGTGELF
. | TRBJ2-1 | TRBV7-9 | ASSLRGQPTYNEQF
. | TRBJ2-3 | TRBV29-1 | SVAASVSTDTQY
. | TRBJ2-1 | TRBV5-4 | ASTRARGQGAYNEQF
. | TRBJ2-7 | TRBV30 | AWSPTSGSYYEQY
. | TRBJ1-4 | TRBV15 | ATSQGADNEKLF
. | TRBJ1-2 | TRBV6-5 | ASSPTLTGGIGYT
. | TRBJ2-6 | TRBV4-1 | ASSQEFLLSGANVLT
. | TRBJ2-2 | TRBV7-3 | ASSTGLAGLTGELF
. | TRBJ2-5 | TRBV7-9 | ASSTSTSRGETQY
once | TRBJ2-2 | TRBV15 | ATSGTSGRADTGELF
. | TRBJ1-1 | TRBV10-2 | ASSENRGAF
once | TRBJ2-7 | TRBV12-5 | ASGFMTEVPYEQY
. | TRBJ1-4 | TRBV12-3/TRBV12-4 | ASDTGQGEKLF
. | TRBJ1-4 | TRBV7-9 | ASSLMKGAREKLF
. | TRBJ2-3 | TRBV7-8 | ASSFWTKPTDTQY
. | TRBJ1-2 | TRBV10-3 | AISESGTAGGYT
. | TRBJ1-1 | TRBV5-1 | ASSTGQPNTEAF
. | TRBJ1-1 | TRBV18 | ASLRDRDGGTEAF
. | TRBJ2-5 | TRBV28 | ASSPPSGEKETQY
few | TRBJ2-1 | TRBV30 | AWSEGGGLNEQF
. | TRBJ2-1 | TRBV7-9 | ASSQTDEQF
. | TRBJ2-7 | TRBV11-3 | ASSLGLTSSYEQY
. | TRBJ1-6 | TRBV4-2 | ASSQELRGGNSPLH
. | TRBJ1-4 | TRBV4-3 | ASSQDLTISLTNEKLF
once | TRBJ1-2 | TRBV30 | AWKSYLGYGYT
. | TRBJ2-1 | TRBV10-2 | ASSEPPGLPYNEQF
. | TRBJ1-1 | TRBV7-2 | ASSYTANTEAF
. | TRBJ1-4 | TRBV7-2 | ASSLDGGANEKLF
. | TRBJ2-5 | TRBV29-1 | SVEVSRGSGSETQY
. | TRBJ1-2 | TRBV21-1 | ASSKSTGGVRYGYT
. | TRBJ2-7 | TRBV3-1/TRBV3-2 | ASSPSYRGGLYEQY
. | TRBJ2-3 | TRBV25-1 | ASSELGGGPRGDTQY
many | TRBJ2-7 | TRBV28 | ASSLPGDYEQY
few | TRBJ1-1 | TRBV6-5 | ASRIQGFAEAF
. | TRBJ2-7 | TRBV5-8 | ASSELVGVSGDYEQY
once | TRBJ2-5 | TRBV5-1 | ASSLGGSTTRQETQY
. | TRBJ2-7 | TRBV30 | AWSESSRTSGSVNEQY
. | TRBJ1-2 | TRBV4-1 | ASSQDVGYT